Below are 8 T cell receptor beta chains sequenced from a single sample in a study of siplizumab effects on memory and regulatory T cells. The data were produced by immunoSEQ multiplex PCR, yet TCRdb's version contains in-frame clones alone and is incomplete. There are about 110,000 clones in the sample; 90% to 95% occur only once, and 0.65% to 0.9% lies in the top ten. Source material: Tregs sorted from blood. The receptors stem from a human donor in good health.

The chain employs TRBV19 and TRBJ2-1, with 8 nucleotides matching TRBD2. V was clipped by 3 bases and J by 5 bases; unmatched bases: 12. Germline values: CDR1 LNHDA, CDR2 SQIVND (reference sequence). CDR3 length: 17 residues. Here the CDR3 reads CASSIQAGGYFHNEQFF. CDR3 DNA sequence: TGTGCCAGTAGTATCCAGGCGGGGGGTTACTTCCACAATGAGCAGTTCTTC.

This chain joins TRBV7-9 and TRBJ1-1; 7 nucleotides line up with TRBD1. This CDR3 is built from 17 residues. The germline CDR1 and CDR2 sequences are SEHNR and FQNEAQ (reference sequence). The ends lost 5 bases at V and 0 bases at J; junction bases unmatched: 12. CDR3 bases: TGTGCCAGCAGCGGTAGGGGGCAGGGAGGAGTGAACACTGAAGCTTTCTTT. Translation: CASSGRGQGGVNTEAFF. Drawing the rest from reference TRBV7-9 and TRBJ1-1, the complete variable domain is DTGVSQNPRHKITKRGQNVTFRCDPISEHNRLYWYRQTLGQGPEFLTYFQNEAQLEKSRLLSDRFSAERPKGSFSTLEIQRTEQGDSAMYLCASSGRGQGGVNTEAFFGQGTRLTVV.

The V and J genes are TRBV4-1 and TRBJ1-1; no reliable D call. The CDR3 has 17 residues. Germline-derived CDR1 and CDR2 are MGHRA and YSYEKL. The germline V and J ends were trimmed by 3 bases and 1 base, with 18 bases remaining between them. The CDR3 is CASSHNQIVRQNTEAFF. In DNA, the CDR3 is TGCGCCAGCAGCCATAACCAAATTGTCCGACAGAACACTGAAGCTTTCTTT.

This clone came up once. The chain uses TRBV5-4 and TRBJ2-4, with a weak D call TRBD2 (7 bases). This CDR3 is built from 14 residues. Trimming cost V 1 base and J 8 bases, with 13 bases left between them. Germline CDR1 reads SGHNT; CDR2 reads YYREEE (reference sequence). The chain's CDR3 is CASSLFGGADIQYF. As DNA, the CDR3 is TGTGCCAGCAGCTTGTTTGGGGGGGCGGACATTCAGTACTTC. The whole variable domain, remainder taken from reference TRBV5-4 and TRBJ2-4, is ETGVTQSPTHLIKTRGQQVTLRCSSQSGHNTVSWYQQALGQGPQFIFQYYREEENGRGNFPPRFSGLQFPNYSSELNVNALELDDSALYLCASSLFGGADIQYFGAGTRLSVL.

The rearrangement uses TRBV30 and TRBJ1-2, with D possibly TRBD1 on 5 matching bases. This CDR3 is 17 amino acids long. Trimming shortened V by 3 bases and J by 6 bases, and 26 bases separated the two germline ends. The V gene's germline CDR1 is GTSNPN and CDR2 SVGIG (reference sequence). CDR3 residues: CAWSAKTGTALKDGYTF. The CDR3 DNA reads as TGTGCCTGGAGCGCCAAAACCGGGACTGCTTTAAAGGATGGCTACACCTTC.

In its sample, this clone was seen once. The genes are TRBV29-1 and TRBJ1-5; tentative D call: TRBD1 (5 bases). CDR1 SQVTM and CDR2 ANQGSEA come from the germline V gene. V gave up 6 bases and J gave up 3 bases, with 12 bases separating them. The CDR3 consists of 13 residues. The CDR3 region is CSVSEGHNQPQHF. The CDR3 nucleotides are TGCAGCGTCTCCGAGGGGCACAATCAGCCCCAGCATTTT.

The rearrangement links TRBV18 to TRBJ1-1, with a possible D match to TRBD1 (6 bases). Deletions cut 4 bases from V and 7 bases from J, with 13 bases between. The germline V gene encodes CDR1 KGHSH and CDR2 LQKENI. The CDR3 consists of 13 residues. Written as DNA, the CDR3 is TGTGCCAGCTCACGGGGAGGGACAATTGAAGCTTTCTTT. Translation gives CASSRGGTIEAFF.

The V and J genes are TRBV6-1 and TRBJ1-1; D uncertain. The CDR3 consists of 15 residues. V was pared by 1 base and J by 0 bases, with 9 bases between. Germline V CDR1 and CDR2: MNHNS, SASEGT. CDR3 amino acids: CASSEVPGVNTEAFF. The CDR3 DNA reads TGTGCCAGCAGTGAAGTACCGGGAGTGAACACTGAAGCTTTCTTT.